A single sample is the source of the 21 T cell receptor beta chains below, sequenced in a study of blood T cell repertoires in COVID-19. This table comes from immunoSEQ multiplex PCR, and its TCRdb copy is limited to in-frame clones, with some not included. This sample has 200,000 to 300,000 clones; 75% to 90% occur once, and the top ten carry 3.7%. The sequenced sample consisted of peripheral blood. The source is a woman in her thirties or forties with acute or convalescent COVID-19.

The V and J genes are TRBV5-1 and TRBJ1-1; 9 bases fit TRBD1. V dropped 1 base and J dropped 5; count of bases not matched to a gene: 6. Germline lookup yields CDR1 SGHRS and CDR2 YFSETQ. The CDR3 spans 15 residues. CDR3 DNA: TGCGCCAGCAGCTTGCCAACAGGGGGCGAAACTGAAGCTTTCTTT. Translating it yields CASSLPTGGETEAFF.

The chain has TRBV5-1 and TRBJ2-3; 15 bases map to TRBD2. The length of the CDR3 is 19 residues. The germline V gene has CDR1 SGHRS and CDR2 YFSETQ. V shed 2 bases and J 1 base; nucleotides not matched to a gene: 8. CDR3 sequence reads: CASSLPGLAGGLGTDTQYF. The CDR3 DNA is TGCGCCAGCAGCTTACCGGGACTAGCGGGGGGCCTTGGCACAGATACGCAGTATTTT. Supplemented by reference TRBV5-1 and TRBJ2-3, the full variable domain reads KAGVTQTPRYLIKTRGQQVTLSCSPISGHRSVSWYQQTPGQGLQFLFEYFSETQRNKGNFPGRFSGRQFSNSRSEMNVSTLELGDSALYLCASSLPGLAGGLGTDTQYFGPGTRLTVL.

The gene calls are TRBV4-1 and TRBJ2-2; D perhaps matches TRBD1 (5 bases). Germline loops: CDR1 MGHRA, CDR2 YSYEKL. The CDR3 has 14 amino acids. Trimming shortened V by 3 bases and J by 3 bases, and 8 bases separated the two germline ends. Written as DNA, the CDR3 is TGCGCCAGCAGCCAGATCAGGGACACCGGGGAGCTGTTTTTT. Its protein product is CASSQIRDTGELFF.

V usage is TRBV10-2 and J usage is TRBJ1-5; 11 nucleotides align to TRBD1. Germline lookup yields CDR1 WSHSY and CDR2 SAAADI. V was pared by 8 bases and J by 3 bases, with 9 bases of the junction left unmatched. This CDR3 has 16 residues. DNA for the CDR3: TGCGCCAGCCGTATAGGGACAGGGGGGGCCAATCAGCCCCAGCATTTT. Translation: CASRIGTGGANQPQHF.

V usage is TRBV9 and J usage is TRBJ1-2; 11 bases align to TRBD1. Germline assignment: CDR1 SGDLS and CDR2 YYNGEE. The CDR3 extends over 15 amino acids. Trimming removed 4 bases from V and 4 bases from J; junction bases left unmatched: 6. Here the CDR3 DNA reads TGTGCCAGCAGCCCAGGACAGGGGGCCGGCTATGGCTACACCTTC. Its protein is CASSPGQGAGYGYTF.

V gene TRBV24-1 combines with J gene TRBJ2-1, with 11 bases that match TRBD2. The CDR3 consists of 17 residues. V lost 2 bases to trimming and J lost 6 bases; unmatched junction nucleotides: 8. From germline, CDR1 is KGHDR and CDR2 SFDVKD. The CDR3 is CATSDSSSGGYSNEQFF. Written as DNA, the CDR3 is TGTGCCACCAGTGATTCCTCTAGCGGGGGGTATTCCAATGAGCAGTTCTTC.

This chain joins TRBV15 and TRBJ1-2, with D perhaps matching TRBD1 (5 bases). CDR1 and CDR2 from the germline V gene are LNHNV and YYDKDF (reference sequence). The ends were cut back, 1 base at V and 3 bases at J, with 12 bases in the middle. CDR3 size: 15 residues. CDR3 sequence: CATSRGEGRDYGYTF. CDR3 sequence (DNA): TGTGCCACCAGCAGAGGGGAGGGGAGGGACTATGGCTACACCTTC.

J is TRBJ2-3 and V is TRBV12-3 or TRBV12-4; no reliable D call. The CDR3 runs 11 residues. The ends were cut back, 6 bases at V and 5 bases at J, with 6 bases in the middle. The CDR3 sequence: CASRRRDTQYF. Written as DNA, the CDR3 is TGTGCCAGCAGACGGAGAGATACGCAGTATTTT.

This clone appeared once. The chain combines TRBV11-2 with TRBJ2-5, with D tentatively TRBD1 (5 bases). The CDR3 consists of 12 residues. The germline CDR1 and CDR2 sequences are SGHAT and FQNNGV. The V end lost 5 bases, the J end lost 2 bases, and 6 bases lay between the germline ends. The CDR3 spells CASSRQQETQYF. CDR3 coding DNA: TGTGCCAGCAGCCGACAGCAAGAGACCCAGTACTTC.

The rearrangement links TRBV18 to TRBJ2-5, with a weak D call TRBD1 (5 bases). The V gene lost 0 bases and the J gene lost 4 bases, with 12 bases spanning the gap. The CDR3 spans 15 residues. The V gene's germline CDR1 is KGHSH and CDR2 LQKENI. The CDR3 loop reads CASSPPSAGPETQYF. In nucleotides, the CDR3 is TGTGCCAGCTCACCACCGAGCGCAGGGCCAGAGACCCAGTACTTC.

This rearrangement joins TRBV5-1 to TRBJ2-3; a weak D match, TRBD2 (6 bases). V lost 4 bases and J 4 bases, leaving 16 bases between the germline ends. CDR3 length: 15 residues. Germline V lookup: CDR1 SGHRS, CDR2 YFSETQ. The CDR3 DNA sequence: TGCGCCAGCAGCCCGACTAGAGATCGCGCAGATACGCAGTATTTT. It codes for CASSPTRDRADTQYF.

The rearrangement links TRBV5-4 to TRBJ2-7; 7 bases map to TRBD1. Germline CDR1 is SGHNT and CDR2 is YYREEE (reference sequence). Germline trimming cut 4 bases from V and 7 bases from J; bases unmatched to any gene: 8. The CDR3 has 13 residues. The CDR3 spells CASSTGQFGEQYV. The CDR3 DNA follows: TGTGCCAGCAGCACGGGACAGTTCGGGGAGCAGTACGTC.

The gene calls are TRBV29-1 and TRBJ2-1; a weak D match, TRBD2 (6 bases). The germline V gene has CDR1 SQVTM and CDR2 ANQGSEA. This CDR3 region has 15 residues. Trimming stripped 3 bases from V and 5 bases from J, with 17 bases between. The CDR3 nucleotides are TGCAGCGTTGAGTCGGGGCGGGGTCGGAACAATGAGCAGTTCTTC. As protein: CSVESGRGRNNEQFF.

V usage is TRBV28 and J usage is TRBJ2-2; possibly TRBD2 for D (6 bases). CDR1 MDHEN and CDR2 SYDVKM come from the germline V gene. Trimming removed 0 bases from V and 5 bases from J, with 7 bases in between. This CDR3 is built from 14 residues. The CDR3 spells CASSLWAGTGELFF. In DNA, the CDR3 is TGTGCCAGCAGTTTATGGGCGGGGACCGGGGAGCTGTTTTTT.

This clone was counted a single time. V and J are TRBV6-5 and TRBJ1-1, with TRBD1 as a possible D gene (5 bases). Germline CDR1 MNHEY, CDR2 SVGAGI. This CDR3 comprises 13 residues. Trimming pared 6 bases from V and 6 bases from J, leaving 14 bases between. This CDR3 is CASSYLAGPEAFF. Written as DNA, the CDR3 is TGTGCCAGCAGCTATCTTGCGGGGCCTGAAGCTTTCTTT.

The chain recombines TRBV7-9 with TRBJ1-3; D is unclear. This CDR3 contains 16 residues. V shed 1 base and J shed 0 bases, with 10 bases lying between them. Germline V gives CDR1 SEHNR, CDR2 FQNEAQ (reference sequence). The CDR3 bases are TGTGCCAGCAGCTTAGTCGCAGGCCTCTCTGGAAACACCATATATTTT. It translates to CASSLVAGLSGNTIYF. Full variable domain (rest looked up from reference TRBV7-9 and TRBJ1-3): DTGVSQNPRHKITKRGQNVTFRCDPISEHNRLYWYRQTLGQGPEFLTYFQNEAQLEKSRLLSDRFSAERPKGSFSTLEIQRTEQGDSAMYLCASSLVAGLSGNTIYFGEGSWLTVV.

The genes are TRBV7-3 and TRBJ2-5; D possibly corresponds to TRBD2 (6 bases). The V gene's germline CDR1 is SGHTA and CDR2 FQGTGA. The CDR3 has 14 residues. The V gene lost 3 bases and the J gene lost 2 bases, with 10 bases spanning the gap. Here the CDR3 reads CASSLAGKQETQYF. DNA for the CDR3: TGTGCCAGCAGCTTGGCGGGGAAGCAAGAGACCCAGTACTTC.

This clone was detected once. CDR3 in amino acids: CASSIGDSSGNTIYF. The CDR3 coding sequence is TGTGCCAGTAGTATAGGGGACAGCTCTGGAAACACCATATATTTT. The chain links TRBV19 to TRBJ1-3; 7 bases match TRBD1. V lost 1 base to trimming and J lost 0 bases; unmatched junction nucleotides: 0. Germline V gene sequence: CDR1 LNHDA, CDR2 SQIVND (reference sequence). The CDR3 covers 15 residues. The full variable domain, with the rest looked up from reference TRBV19 and TRBJ1-3, is DGGITQSPKYLFRKEGQNVTLSCEQNLNHDAMYWYRQDPGQGLRLIYYSQIVNDFQKGDIAEGYSVSREKKESFPLTVTSAQKNPTAFYLCASSIGDSSGNTIYFGEGSWLTVV.

The rearrangement joins TRBV11-2 to TRBJ1-1; TRBD1 might be the D (5 bases). Trimming cost V 4 bases and J 8 bases, with 20 bases left between them. This CDR3 spans 15 amino acids. Germline V CDR1 and CDR2: SGHAT, FQNNGV. DNA for the CDR3: TGTGCCAGCAGCTCCTCGACAGCCCGCTTGTTAGAAGCTTTCTTT. Its translation is CASSSSTARLLEAFF.

This chain uses TRBV7-8 with TRBJ1-5; TRBD1 matches 8 bases. Germline V gives CDR1 SGHVS, CDR2 FQNEAQ. CDR3 size: 15 residues. After removal of 5 bases from V and 3 bases from J, the junction contained 6 bases not matched to a gene. The CDR3 is CASSVGQVFNQPQHF. The DNA of the CDR3 is TGTGCCAGCAGCGTGGGACAGGTGTTCAATCAGCCCCAGCATTTT.

J is TRBJ2-5 and V is TRBV3-1 (or the pseudogene TRBV3-2), with D possibly being TRBD1 (5 bases). CDR1 and CDR2 (germline): LGHDT, YNNKEL (reference sequence). The ends were cut back, 3 bases at V and 12 bases at J, with 11 bases in the middle. The CDR3 totals 11 residues. The CDR3 reads CASSQSREKYF. The CDR3 region has the DNA TGTGCCAGCAGCCAGTCCAGGGAAAAGTACTTC.